This T cell receptor beta chain derives from a study of cytomegalovirus exposure and HLA in healthy donors. The PCR contained 60 Vbeta and 13 Jbeta primers. Profiling relied on immunoSEQ multiplex PCR, and the TCRdb table lists in-frame clones only, not all of them. The table lists over 85,000 clones, just over 65% of them singletons. The TCR comes from a man aged 25-40 years in good health and CMV-seronegative. Sequences were obtained from PBMCs.

The CDR3 is CSVRSGGGEQYF. The CDR3 nucleotides are TGCAGCGTTCGAAGCGGGGGCGGCGAGCAGTACTTC. V usage is TRBV29-1 and J usage is TRBJ2-7, with 8 bases fitting TRBD2. The CDR3 contains 12 residues. The V segment lost 5 bases and the J segment 6 bases; nucleotides outside the gene matches: 6. Germline V gene data show CDR1 as SQVTM and CDR2 as ANQGSEA.